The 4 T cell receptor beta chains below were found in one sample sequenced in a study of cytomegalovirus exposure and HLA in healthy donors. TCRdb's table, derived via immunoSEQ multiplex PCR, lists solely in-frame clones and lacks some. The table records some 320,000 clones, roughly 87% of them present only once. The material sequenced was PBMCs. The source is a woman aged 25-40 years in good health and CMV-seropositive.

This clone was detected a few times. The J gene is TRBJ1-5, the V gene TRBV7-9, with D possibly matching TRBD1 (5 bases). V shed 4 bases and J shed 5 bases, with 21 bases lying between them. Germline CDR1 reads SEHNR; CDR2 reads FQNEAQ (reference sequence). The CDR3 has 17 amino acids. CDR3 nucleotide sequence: TGTGCCAGCAGCTCACCGCCGGGACGCATAGAGGATCAGCCCCAGCATTTT. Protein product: CASSSPPGRIEDQPQHF.

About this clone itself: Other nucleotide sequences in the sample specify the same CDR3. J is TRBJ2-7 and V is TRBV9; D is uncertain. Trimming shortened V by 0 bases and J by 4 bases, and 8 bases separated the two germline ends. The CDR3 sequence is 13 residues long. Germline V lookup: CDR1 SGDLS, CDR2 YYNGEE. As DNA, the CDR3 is TGTGCCAGCAGCGTAGGGGTGGGTTACGAGCAGTACTTC. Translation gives CASSVGVGYEQYF.

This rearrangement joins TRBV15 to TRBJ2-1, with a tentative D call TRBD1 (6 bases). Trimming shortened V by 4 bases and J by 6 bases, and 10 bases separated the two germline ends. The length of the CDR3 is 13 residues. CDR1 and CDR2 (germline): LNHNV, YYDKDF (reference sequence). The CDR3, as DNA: TGTGCCACCAGCATAGGACAGCCCAATGAGCAGTTCTTC. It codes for CATSIGQPNEQFF.

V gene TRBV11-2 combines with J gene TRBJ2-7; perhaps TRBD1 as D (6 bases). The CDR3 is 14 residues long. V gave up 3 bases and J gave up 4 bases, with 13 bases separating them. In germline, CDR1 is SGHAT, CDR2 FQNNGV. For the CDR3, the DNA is TGTGCCAGCAGCTTGTCAGGGGCCCAATACGAGCAGTACTTC. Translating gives CASSLSGAQYEQYF.